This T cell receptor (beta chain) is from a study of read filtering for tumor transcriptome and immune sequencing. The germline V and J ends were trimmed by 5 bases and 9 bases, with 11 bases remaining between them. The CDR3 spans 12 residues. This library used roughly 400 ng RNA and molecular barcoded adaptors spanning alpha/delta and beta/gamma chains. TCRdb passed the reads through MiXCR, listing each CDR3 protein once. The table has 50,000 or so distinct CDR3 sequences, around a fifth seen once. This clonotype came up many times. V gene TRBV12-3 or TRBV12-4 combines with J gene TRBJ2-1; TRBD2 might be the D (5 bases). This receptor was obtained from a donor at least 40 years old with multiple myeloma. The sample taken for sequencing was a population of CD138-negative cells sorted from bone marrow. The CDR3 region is CASSATRGEQFF. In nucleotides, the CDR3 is TGTGCCAGCAGTGCTACCCGGGGTGAGCAGTTCTTC.